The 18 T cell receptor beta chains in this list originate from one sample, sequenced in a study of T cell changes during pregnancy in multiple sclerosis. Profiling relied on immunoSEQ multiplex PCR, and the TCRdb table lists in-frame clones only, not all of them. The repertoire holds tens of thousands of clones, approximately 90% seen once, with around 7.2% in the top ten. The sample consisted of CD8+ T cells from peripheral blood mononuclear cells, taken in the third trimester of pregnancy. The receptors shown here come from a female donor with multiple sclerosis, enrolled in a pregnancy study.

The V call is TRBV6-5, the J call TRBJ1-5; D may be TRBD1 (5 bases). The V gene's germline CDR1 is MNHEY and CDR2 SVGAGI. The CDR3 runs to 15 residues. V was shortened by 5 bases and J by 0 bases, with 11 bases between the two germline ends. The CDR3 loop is CASSPDRNSNQPQHF. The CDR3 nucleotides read TGTGCCAGCAGTCCCGACAGAAATAGCAATCAGCCCCAGCATTTT.

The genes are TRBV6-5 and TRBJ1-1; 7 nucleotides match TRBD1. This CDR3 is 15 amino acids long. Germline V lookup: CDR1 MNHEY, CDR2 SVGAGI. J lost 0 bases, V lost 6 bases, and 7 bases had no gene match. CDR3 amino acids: CASRLAGGMNTEAFF. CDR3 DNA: TGTGCCAGCAGACTAGCAGGGGGAATGAACACTGAAGCTTTCTTT.

CDR3 protein: CAGTPGLRGGDQPQHF. In DNA form, the CDR3 reads TGTGCCGGCACCCCCGGCCTCCGAGGAGGGGATCAGCCCCAGCATTTT. The rearrangement joins TRBV6-6 to TRBJ1-5; D might be TRBD1 (5 bases). The CDR3 sequence is 16 residues long. Trimming took off 11 bases at V and 5 bases at J, with 25 bases between the two ends. CDR1 and CDR2 from the germline V gene are MNHNY and SVGAGI (reference sequence).

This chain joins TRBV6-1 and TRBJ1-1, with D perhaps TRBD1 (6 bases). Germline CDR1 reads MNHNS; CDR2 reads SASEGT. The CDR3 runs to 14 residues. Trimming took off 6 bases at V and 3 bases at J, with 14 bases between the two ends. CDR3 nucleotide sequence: TGTGCCAGCAGCTTGGACAGCTCCTACACTGAAGCTTTCTTT. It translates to CASSLDSSYTEAFF.

CDR3 residues: CATTWSLAKNIQYF. The CDR3 region has the DNA TGTGCCACCACCTGGAGCTTAGCCAAAAACATTCAGTACTTC. The chain couples TRBV2 to TRBJ2-4; no reliable D call. This CDR3 contains 14 residues. V was pared by 10 bases and J by 0 bases, with 13 bases between. Germline V gene data show CDR1 as SNHLY and CDR2 as FYNNEI.

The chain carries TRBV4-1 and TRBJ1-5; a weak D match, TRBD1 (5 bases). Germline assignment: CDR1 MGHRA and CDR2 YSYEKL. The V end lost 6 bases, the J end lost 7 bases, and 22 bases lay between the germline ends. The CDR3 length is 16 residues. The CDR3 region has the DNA TGCGCCAGCAGTAGAAACCCAGACGGGGCGGGACAGCCCCAGCATTTT. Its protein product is CASSRNPDGAGQPQHF.

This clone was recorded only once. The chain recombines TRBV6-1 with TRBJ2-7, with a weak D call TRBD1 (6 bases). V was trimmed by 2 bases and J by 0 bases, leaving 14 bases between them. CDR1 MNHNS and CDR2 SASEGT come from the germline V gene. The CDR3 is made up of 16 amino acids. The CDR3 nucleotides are TGTGCCAGCAGTGAATCCCCTGACAGGCTCTCCTACGAGCAGTACTTC. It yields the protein CASSESPDRLSYEQYF.

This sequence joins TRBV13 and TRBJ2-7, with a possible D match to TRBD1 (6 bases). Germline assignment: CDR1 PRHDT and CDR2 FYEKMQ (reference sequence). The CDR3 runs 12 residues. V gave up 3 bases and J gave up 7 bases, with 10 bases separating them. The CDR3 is CASSFRGREQYF. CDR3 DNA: TGTGCCAGCAGCTTCAGGGGTAGAGAGCAGTACTTC.

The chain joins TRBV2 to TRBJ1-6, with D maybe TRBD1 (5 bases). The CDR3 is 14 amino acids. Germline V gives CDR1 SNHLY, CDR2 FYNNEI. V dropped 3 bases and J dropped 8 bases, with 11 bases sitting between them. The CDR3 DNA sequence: TGTGCCAGCAGTGAGCAGGGAGGTGATTCACCCCTCCACTTT. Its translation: CASSEQGGDSPLHF. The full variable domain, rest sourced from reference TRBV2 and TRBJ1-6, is EPEVTQTPSHQVTQMGQEVILRCVPISNHLYFYWYRQILGQKVEFLVSFYNNEISEKSEIFDDQFSVERPDGSNFTLKIRSTKLEDSAMYFCASSEQGGDSPLHFGNGTRLTVT.

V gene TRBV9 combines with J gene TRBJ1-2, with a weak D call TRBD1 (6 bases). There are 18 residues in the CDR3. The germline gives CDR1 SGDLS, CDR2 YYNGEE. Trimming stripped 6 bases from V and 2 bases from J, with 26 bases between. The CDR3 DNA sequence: TGTGCCAGCACCACCAGTGTGGGGGGCGGGGGTAGGAACTATGGCTACACCTTC. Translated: CASTTSVGGGGRNYGYTF.

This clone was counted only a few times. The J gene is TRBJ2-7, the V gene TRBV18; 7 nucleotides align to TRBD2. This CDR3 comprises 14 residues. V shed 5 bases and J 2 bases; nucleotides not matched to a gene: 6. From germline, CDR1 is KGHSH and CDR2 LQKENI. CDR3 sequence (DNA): TGTGCCAGCTCATCCCGCGGGGGACCCTACGAGCAGTACTTC. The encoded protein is CASSSRGGPYEQYF.

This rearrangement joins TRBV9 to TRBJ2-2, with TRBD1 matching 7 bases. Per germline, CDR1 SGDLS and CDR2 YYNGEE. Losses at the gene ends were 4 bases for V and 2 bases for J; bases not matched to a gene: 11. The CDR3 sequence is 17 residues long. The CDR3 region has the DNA TGTGCCAGCAGCTTGGGGGTAAGGGGGCTAAACACCGGGGAGCTGTTTTTT. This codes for CASSLGVRGLNTGELFF.

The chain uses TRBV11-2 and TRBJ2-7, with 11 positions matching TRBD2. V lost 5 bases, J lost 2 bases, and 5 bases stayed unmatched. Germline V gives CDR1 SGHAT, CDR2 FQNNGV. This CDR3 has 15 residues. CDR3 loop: CASSQLAGEAYEQYF. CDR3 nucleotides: TGTGCCAGCAGCCAACTAGCGGGGGAGGCCTACGAGCAGTACTTC.

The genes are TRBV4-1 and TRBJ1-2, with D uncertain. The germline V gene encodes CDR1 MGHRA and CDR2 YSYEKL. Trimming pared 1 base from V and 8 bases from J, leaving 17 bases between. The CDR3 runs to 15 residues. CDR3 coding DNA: TGCGCCAGCAGCCAAGGGTCTAAGAGGTTTGGAGGCTACACCTTC. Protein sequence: CASSQGSKRFGGYTF.

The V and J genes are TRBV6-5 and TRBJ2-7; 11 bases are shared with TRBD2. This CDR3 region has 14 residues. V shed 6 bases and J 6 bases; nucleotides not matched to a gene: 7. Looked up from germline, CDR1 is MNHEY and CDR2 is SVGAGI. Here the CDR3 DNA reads TGTGCCAGCAGCCCGGGACTAGCGGCCTCCGAGCAGTACTTC. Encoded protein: CASSPGLAASEQYF.

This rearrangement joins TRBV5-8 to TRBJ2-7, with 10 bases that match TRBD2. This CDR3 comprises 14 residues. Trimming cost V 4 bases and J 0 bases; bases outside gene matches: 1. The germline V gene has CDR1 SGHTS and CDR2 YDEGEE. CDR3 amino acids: CASSLAGVSYEQYF. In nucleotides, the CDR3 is TGTGCCAGCAGCCTAGCGGGGGTCTCCTACGAGCAGTACTTC.

The CDR3, as DNA: TGTGCCAGCCGGCCGGGGATGGGAGAGACCCAGTACTTC. Translated: CASRPGMGETQYF. The chain carries TRBV7-9 and TRBJ2-5; TRBD2 might be the D (5 bases). V was cut by 8 bases and J by 4 bases, with 14 bases left in between. CDR3 length: 13 amino acids. Germline assignment: CDR1 SEHNR and CDR2 FQNEAQ (reference sequence). Looking up the rest from reference TRBV7-9 and TRBJ2-5 gives the full variable domain: DTGVSQNPRHKITKRGQNVTFRCDPISEHNRLYWYRQTLGQGPEFLTYFQNEAQLEKSRLLSDRFSAERPKGSFSTLEIQRTEQGDSAMYLCASRPGMGETQYFGPGTRLLVL.

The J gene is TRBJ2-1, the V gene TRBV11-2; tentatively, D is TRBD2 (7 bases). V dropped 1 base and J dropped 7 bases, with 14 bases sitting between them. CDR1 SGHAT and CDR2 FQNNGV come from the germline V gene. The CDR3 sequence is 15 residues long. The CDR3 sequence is CASSLGWGGGNEQFF. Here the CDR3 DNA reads TGTGCCAGCAGCTTAGGCTGGGGAGGGGGAAATGAGCAGTTCTTC. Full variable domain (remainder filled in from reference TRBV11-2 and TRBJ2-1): EAGVAQSPRYKIIEKRQSVAFWCNPISGHATLYWYQQILGQGPKLLIQFQNNGVVDDSQLPKDRFSAERLKGVDSTLKIQPAKLEDSAVYLCASSLGWGGGNEQFFGPGTRLTVL.